Each of the 15 T cell receptor beta chains below was sequenced from the same sample in a study of a mutant IDH1 vaccine in newly diagnosed glioma. Described time point: week 23, last vaccination. One vaccine dose held 300 ug of mutant IDH1 20-mer peptide and came with topical imiquimod. Libraries were prepared by immunoSEQ multiplex PCR; TCRdb keeps only in-frame clonotypes and omits some of them. The sample lists roughly 70,000 clones, over 70% occurring once. For these TCRs, the target antigens are not known. Sample: PBMCs, taken from a glioma patient whose treatment included an IDH1 peptide vaccine. Every receptor here comes from a man in his late teens or twenties with glioma.

V and J are TRBV7-9 and TRBJ1-2; perhaps TRBD1 as D (5 bases). CDR1 SEHNR and CDR2 FQNEAQ come from the germline V gene (reference sequence). V lost 5 bases to trimming and J lost 10 bases, with 14 bases between them. The CDR3 spans 12 residues. CDR3 residues: CASSPLDRVYTF. DNA of the CDR3: TGTGCCAGCAGCCCACTCGACAGAGTCTACACCTTC.

This clone occurred a few times. This chain joins TRBV19 and TRBJ1-1; 7 bases are shared with TRBD1. This CDR3 region has 12 residues. Germline V gene lookup returns CDR1 LNHDA and CDR2 SQIVND (reference sequence). The V gene end was trimmed by 6 bases and the J gene end by 11 bases; junction bases not matched to a gene: 9. CDR3 bases: TGTGCCAGTAGGGAGGGGGCCTCGGGGGCTTTCTTT. Its translation: CASREGASGAFF.

This clone was picked up a small number of times. This chain uses TRBV18 with TRBJ2-7, with 9 bases lining up with TRBD1. The CDR3 covers 15 residues. CDR1 is KGHSH, CDR2 LQKENI, per germline. J gave up 2 bases and V 3 bases, and 5 bases lay outside the gene matches. The CDR3 nucleotides are TGTGCCAGCTCACCTCCGGGACAGGGCACCTACGAGCAGTACTTC. This encodes CASSPPGQGTYEQYF.

The chain is built from TRBV6-1 and TRBJ1-2, with TRBD1 as a possible D gene (5 bases). With 8 bases removed from V and 2 bases from J, the gap between germline ends came to 15 bases. CDR3 length equals 14 residues. Germline assignment: CDR1 MNHNS and CDR2 SASEGT. This CDR3 reads CASREQVVNYGYTF. CDR3 DNA: TGTGCCAGCCGAGAACAGGTAGTAAACTATGGCTACACCTTC.

The rearrangement uses TRBV12-5 and TRBJ2-1; D tentatively reads TRBD1 or TRBD2 (6 bases each). The V and J ends lost 0 bases and 0 bases respectively, with 12 bases between them. The CDR3 runs 17 residues. The germline gives CDR1 LGHNT, CDR2 FRNRAP. The CDR3 loop reads CASGLVTQGLSYNEQFF. For the CDR3, the DNA is TGTGCTAGTGGTTTGGTCACACAGGGACTCTCCTACAATGAGCAGTTCTTC.

This rearrangement joins TRBV11-2 to TRBJ2-7; no clear D. V dropped 5 bases and J dropped 3 bases, with 5 bases sitting between them. There are 11 residues in the CDR3. Germline values: CDR1 SGHAT, CDR2 FQNNGV. This CDR3 reads CASSAYYEQYF. The CDR3 DNA reads as TGTGCCAGCAGCGCCTACTACGAGCAGTACTTC.

The chain recombines TRBV7-2 with TRBJ2-7; D unclear. Germline-derived CDR1 and CDR2 are SGHTA and FQGNSA. CDR3 length: 12 residues. V gave up 5 bases and J gave up 5 bases, with 10 bases separating them. The DNA of the CDR3 is TGTGCCAGCAGCCTTGGGTCCCACGAGCAGTACTTC. Its protein is CASSLGSHEQYF.

This clone was observed a single time. This chain links TRBV27 with TRBJ1-5; 7 bases fit TRBD1. Germline V gene data show CDR1 as MNHEY and CDR2 as SMNVEV (reference sequence). This CDR3 contains 17 residues. The ends lost 8 bases at V and 7 bases at J; junction bases unmatched: 20. The CDR3 loop reads CASAPWGYRGREQPQHF. The CDR3 region has the DNA TGTGCCAGCGCCCCGTGGGGCTACAGGGGAAGGGAACAGCCCCAGCATTTT.

In this sample, this clone turned up once. The V call is TRBV5-8, the J call TRBJ2-5, with TRBD2 matching 11 bases. The CDR3 has 15 amino acids. V dropped 2 bases and J dropped 4; count of bases not matched to a gene: 4. CDR1 and CDR2 (germline): SGHTS, YDEGEE. The CDR3: CASSFGLAGGETQYF. The DNA of the CDR3 is TGTGCCAGCAGCTTCGGCCTAGCGGGAGGAGAGACCCAGTACTTC.

A single count supports this clone. This chain connects TRBV5-1 to TRBJ1-5; unclear D gene. V was pared by 4 bases and J by 7 bases, with 15 bases between. CDR3 size: 14 residues. Germline CDR1 reads SGHRS; CDR2 reads YFSETQ. The CDR3 DNA reads TGCGCCAGCAGCCGAGGCCCTCCGGGGCAGCCCCAGCATTTT. It codes for CASSRGPPGQPQHF.

This chain uses TRBV30 with TRBJ1-1, with 9 bases fitting TRBD1. The CDR3 loop spans 15 amino acids. Trimming took 4 bases from V and 10 from J; bases not matched to a gene: 16. The germline V gene encodes CDR1 GTSNPN and CDR2 SVGIG (reference sequence). CDR3: CAWTPPTGGTVVAFF. The CDR3 nucleotides read TGTGCCTGGACCCCTCCGACAGGGGGGACTGTGGTAGCTTTCTTT.

J is TRBJ1-2 and V is TRBV27; tentatively, D is TRBD1 (6 bases). Between the trimmed V and J ends, which lost 4 bases and 7 bases, there was a span of 13 bases. The CDR3 has 13 residues. CDR1 MNHEY and CDR2 SMNVEV come from the germline V gene (reference sequence). CDR3 bases: TGTGCCAGCAGTTACCGGCAGGGGTCTGGCTACACCTTC. This sequence encodes CASSYRQGSGYTF.

This clone was seen only once. This rearrangement joins TRBV30 to TRBJ1-5; TRBD1 aligns across 7 bases. The CDR3 extends over 16 amino acids. Trimming at V came to 0 bases and at J to 4 bases, leaving 9 bases not matched to a gene. CDR1 is GTSNPN and CDR2 is SVGIG in the germline V gene (reference sequence). In DNA, the CDR3 is TGTGCCTGGAGTGTACTGGACAGGAGAAAAAATCAGCCCCAGCATTTT. Its protein is CAWSVLDRRKNQPQHF.

This rearrangement joins TRBV7-6 to TRBJ1-5, with 10 nucleotides matching TRBD1. Unmatched junction bases numbered 5, after V lost 5 bases and J lost 4 bases. This CDR3 comprises 15 residues. Germline CDR1 is SGHVS and CDR2 is FNYEAQ. The DNA of the CDR3 is TGTGCCAGCAGCCCGGGACAGGGGCGGAATCAGCCCCAGCATTTT. Encoded protein: CASSPGQGRNQPQHF.

The chain employs TRBV6-5 and TRBJ2-3, with 9 bases lining up with TRBD2. Germline-derived CDR1 and CDR2 are MNHEY and SVGAGI. This CDR3 contains 15 residues. V lost 2 bases to trimming and J lost 1 base; unmatched junction nucleotides: 1. Here the CDR3 reads CASSYGGRGTDTQYF. The CDR3 DNA reads as TGTGCCAGCAGTTACGGCGGGAGGGGCACAGATACGCAGTATTTT.